The source of this T cell receptor (beta chain) is a study of shared clonotypes between healthy human individuals. Points from the study as a whole: Relative to their counterparts shared across all four donors, non-shared clonotypes exhibited diminished generation probabilities. About 5% was the fraction of naive CD4 clonotypes found shared across several donors. Only a few donors were included, so the genetic and exposure-history diversity represented was limited.

Per germline, CDR1 MNHEY and CDR2 SMNVEV (reference sequence). With 2 bases clipped from V and 3 bases from J, the junction kept 1 base outside the gene matches. This CDR3 is built from 14 residues. Of note for this clone: What it recognizes is unknown. Different DNA sequences within this sample yield the same CDR3.

In the naive CD8 group, cells lacked CD45RO and were positively selected for CCR7, so terminally differentiated effector memory CD45RA+ cells were left out. An assay was performed, and its level was deep. Generated by immunoSEQ multiplex PCR, the TCRdb table keeps only in-frame clones and is missing some. Seen here are fewer than 850,000 clones, 90% to 97% observed once, and the top ten hold about 0.22%. V gene TRBV27 combines with J gene TRBJ2-7, with 10 bases matching TRBD1. This clonotype originated in a man younger than 45 in good health. Sequenced material: naive CD8+ T cells sorted from blood. CDR3 nucleotides: TGTGCCAGCAGTTTAGGGACAGGGGTCTACGAGCAGTACTTC. Translating gives CASSLGTGVYEQYF.